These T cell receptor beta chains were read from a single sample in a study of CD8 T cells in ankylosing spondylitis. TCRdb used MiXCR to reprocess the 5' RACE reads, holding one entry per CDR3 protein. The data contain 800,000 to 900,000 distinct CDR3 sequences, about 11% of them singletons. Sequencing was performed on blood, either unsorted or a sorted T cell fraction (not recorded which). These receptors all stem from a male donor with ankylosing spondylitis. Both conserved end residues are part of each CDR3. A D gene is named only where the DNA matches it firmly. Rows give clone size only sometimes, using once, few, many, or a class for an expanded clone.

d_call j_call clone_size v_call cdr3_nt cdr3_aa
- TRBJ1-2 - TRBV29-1 TGCAGCGTTGCCCGGGACCCCGGTGGTGATGGCTACACCTTC CSVARDPGGDGYTF
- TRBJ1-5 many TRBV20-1 TGCAGTGCTAGAGCGGCAGACTATAGCAATCAGCCCCAGCATTTT CSARAADYSNQPQHF
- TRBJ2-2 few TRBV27 TGTGCCAGCAGTTTTAAGGGGGGGGTCTGGCTGGTCACCGGGGAGCTGTTTTTT CASSFKGGVWLVTGELFF
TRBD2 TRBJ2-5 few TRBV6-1 TGTGCCAGCAGTCTCCCGTTAGCGGGGCAAGAGACCCAGTACTTC CASSLPLAGQETQYF
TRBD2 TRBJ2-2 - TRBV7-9 TGTGCCACCCCCAGACTAGCGGGGTCGAACACCGGGGAGCTGTTTTTT CATPRLAGSNTGELFF
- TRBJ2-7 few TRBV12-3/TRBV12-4 TGTGCCAGCACTCCCCTGGGGAATAGCGACGAGCAGTACTTC CASTPLGNSDEQYF
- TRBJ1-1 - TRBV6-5 TGTGCCAGCAAGGGTGAATTGTGGGAGAACACTGAAGCTTTCTTT CASKGELWENTEAFF
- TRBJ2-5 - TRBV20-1 TGCAGTGCTAGAGGGGCAGGGCTAGAGACCCAGTACTTC CSARGAGLETQYF
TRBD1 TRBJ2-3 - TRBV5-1 TGCGCCAGCAGAACAGGGGGCCCCACCAGAGATACGCAGTATTTT CASRTGGPTRDTQYF
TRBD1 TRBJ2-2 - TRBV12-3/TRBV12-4 TGTGCCAGCACCCCAGGGGGCGGACCCGGGGAGCTGTTTTTT CASTPGGGPGELFF
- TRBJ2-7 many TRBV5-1 TGCGCCAGCAGCAGGGACGCGGCCTCCTACGAGCAGTACTTC CASSRDAASYEQYF
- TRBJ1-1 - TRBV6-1 TGTGCCAGCAGTCAAAGGGACACCATCTTTGAAGCTTTCTTT CASSQRDTIFEAFF
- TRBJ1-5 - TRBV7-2 TGTGCCAGCAGCTTTATATCAGAACAGCCCCAGCATTTT CASSFISEQPQHF
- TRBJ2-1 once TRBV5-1 TGCGCCAGCAGATTACTCACCACAGGTGAGCAGTTCTTC CASRLLTTGEQFF
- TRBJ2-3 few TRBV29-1 TGCAGCGTTCCCCAACCCACAGATACGCAGTATTTT CSVPQPTDTQYF
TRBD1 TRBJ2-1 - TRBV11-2 TGTGCCAGCAGCTTATTCATCGGGCAGGGGGCGGTCAATGAGCAGTTCTTC CASSLFIGQGAVNEQFF